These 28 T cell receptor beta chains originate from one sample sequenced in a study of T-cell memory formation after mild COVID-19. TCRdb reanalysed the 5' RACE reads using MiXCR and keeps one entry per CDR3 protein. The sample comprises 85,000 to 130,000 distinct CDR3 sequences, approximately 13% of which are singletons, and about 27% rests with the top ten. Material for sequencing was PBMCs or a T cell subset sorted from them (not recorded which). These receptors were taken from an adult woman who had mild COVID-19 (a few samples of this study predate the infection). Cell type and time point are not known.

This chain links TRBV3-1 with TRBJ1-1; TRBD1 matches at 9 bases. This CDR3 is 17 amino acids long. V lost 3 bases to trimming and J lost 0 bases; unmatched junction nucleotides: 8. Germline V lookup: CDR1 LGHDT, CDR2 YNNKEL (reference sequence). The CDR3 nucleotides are TGTGCCAGCAGCCACACTTTCGGGACAGGGCTGAACACTGAAGCTTTCTTT. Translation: CASSHTFGTGLNTEAFF.

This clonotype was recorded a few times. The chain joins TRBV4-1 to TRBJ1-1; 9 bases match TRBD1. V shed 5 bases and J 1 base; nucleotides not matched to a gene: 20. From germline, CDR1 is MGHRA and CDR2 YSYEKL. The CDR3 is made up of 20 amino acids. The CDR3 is CASSSGTGFYLVNPNTEAFF. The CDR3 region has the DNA TGCGCCAGCAGCTCCGGGACAGGGTTTTATTTGGTAAACCCGAACACTGAAGCTTTCTTT.

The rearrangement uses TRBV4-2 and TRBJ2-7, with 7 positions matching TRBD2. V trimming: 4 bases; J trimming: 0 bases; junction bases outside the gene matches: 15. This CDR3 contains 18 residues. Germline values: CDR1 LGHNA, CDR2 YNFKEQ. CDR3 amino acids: CASSPILPGLKSSYEQYF. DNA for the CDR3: TGTGCCAGCAGCCCTATTTTGCCGGGACTAAAAAGCTCCTACGAGCAGTACTTC.

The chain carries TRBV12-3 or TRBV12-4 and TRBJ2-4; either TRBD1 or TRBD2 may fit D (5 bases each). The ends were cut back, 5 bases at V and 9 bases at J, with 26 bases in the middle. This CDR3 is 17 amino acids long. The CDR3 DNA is TGTGCCAGCAGTGAGTTTCCGAGGGCAACCGAAAGGGGCATTCAGTACTTC. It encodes CASSEFPRATERGIQYF.

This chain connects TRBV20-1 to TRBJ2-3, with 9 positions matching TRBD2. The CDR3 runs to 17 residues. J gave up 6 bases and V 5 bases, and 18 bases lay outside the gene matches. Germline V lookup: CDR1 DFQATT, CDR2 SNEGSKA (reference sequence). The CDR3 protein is CSAFILGVAGVNDTQYF. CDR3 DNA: TGCAGTGCTTTTATTCTAGGGGTAGCGGGGGTCAACGATACGCAGTATTTT.

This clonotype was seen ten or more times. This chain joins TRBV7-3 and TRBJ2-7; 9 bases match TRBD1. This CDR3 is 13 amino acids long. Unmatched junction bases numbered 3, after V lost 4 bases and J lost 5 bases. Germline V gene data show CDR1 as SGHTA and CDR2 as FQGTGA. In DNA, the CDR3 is TGTGCCAGCAGCTCATGGACAGGGGACGAGCAGTACTTC. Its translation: CASSSWTGDEQYF.

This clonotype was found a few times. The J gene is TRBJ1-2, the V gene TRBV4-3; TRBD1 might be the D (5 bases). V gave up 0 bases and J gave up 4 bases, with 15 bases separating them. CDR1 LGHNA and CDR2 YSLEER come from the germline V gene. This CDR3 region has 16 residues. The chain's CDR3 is CASSQDQAGVGYGYTF. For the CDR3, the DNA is TGCGCCAGCAGCCAAGACCAGGCGGGGGTGGGCTATGGCTACACCTTC.

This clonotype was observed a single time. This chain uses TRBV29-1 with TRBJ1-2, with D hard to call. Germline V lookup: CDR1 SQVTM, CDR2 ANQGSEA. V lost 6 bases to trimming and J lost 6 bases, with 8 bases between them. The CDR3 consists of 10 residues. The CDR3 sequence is CSVDRHGYTF. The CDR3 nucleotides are TGCAGCGTCGACCGGCATGGCTACACCTTC.

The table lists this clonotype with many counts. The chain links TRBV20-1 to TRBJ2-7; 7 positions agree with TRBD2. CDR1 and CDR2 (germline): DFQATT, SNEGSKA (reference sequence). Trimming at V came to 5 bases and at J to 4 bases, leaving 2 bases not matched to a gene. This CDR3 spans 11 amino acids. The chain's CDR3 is CSAERGYEQYF. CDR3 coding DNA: TGCAGTGCTGAGCGGGGTTACGAGCAGTACTTC.

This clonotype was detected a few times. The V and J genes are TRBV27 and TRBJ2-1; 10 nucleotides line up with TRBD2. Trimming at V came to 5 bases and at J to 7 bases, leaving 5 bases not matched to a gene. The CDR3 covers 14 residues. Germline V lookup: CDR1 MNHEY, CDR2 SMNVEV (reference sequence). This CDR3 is CASSPEAGGNEQFF. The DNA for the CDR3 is TGTGCCAGCAGTCCGGAAGCGGGGGGGAATGAGCAGTTCTTC.

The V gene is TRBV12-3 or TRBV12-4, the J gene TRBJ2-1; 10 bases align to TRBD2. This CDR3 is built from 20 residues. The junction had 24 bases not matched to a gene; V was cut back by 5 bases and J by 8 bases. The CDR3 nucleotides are TGTGCCAGCAGTCCTTCGGAGGAGCTAGCGGGAGAAAACCCAGGGGATGAGCAGTTCTTC. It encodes CASSPSEELAGENPGDEQFF.

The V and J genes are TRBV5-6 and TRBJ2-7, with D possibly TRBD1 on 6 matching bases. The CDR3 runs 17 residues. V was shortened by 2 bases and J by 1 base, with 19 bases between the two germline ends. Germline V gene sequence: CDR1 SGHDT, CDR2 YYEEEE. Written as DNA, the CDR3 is TGTGCCAGCAGCTTTCGATTTGGGGGCGCCAGATCCTACGAGCAGTACTTC. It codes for CASSFRFGGARSYEQYF.

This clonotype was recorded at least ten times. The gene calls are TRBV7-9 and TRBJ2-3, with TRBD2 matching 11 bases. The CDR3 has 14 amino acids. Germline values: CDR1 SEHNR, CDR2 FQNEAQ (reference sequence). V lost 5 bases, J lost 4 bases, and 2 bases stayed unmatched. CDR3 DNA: TGTGCCAGCAGCCGGGGACTAGCGGCAGATACGCAGTATTTT. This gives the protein CASSRGLAADTQYF.

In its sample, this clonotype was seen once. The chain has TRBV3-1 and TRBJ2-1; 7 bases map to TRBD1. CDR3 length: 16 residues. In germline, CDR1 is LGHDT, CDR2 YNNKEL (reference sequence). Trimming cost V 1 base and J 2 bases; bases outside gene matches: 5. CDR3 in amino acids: CASSQVNRGPYNEQFF. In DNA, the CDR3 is TGTGCCAGCAGCCAAGTCAACAGGGGCCCCTACAATGAGCAGTTCTTC.

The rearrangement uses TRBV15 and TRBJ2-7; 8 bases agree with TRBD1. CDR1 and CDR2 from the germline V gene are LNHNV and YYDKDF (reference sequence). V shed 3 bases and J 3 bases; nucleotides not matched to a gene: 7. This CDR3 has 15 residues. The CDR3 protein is CATSSNLGTGYEQYF. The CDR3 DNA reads TGTGCCACCAGCAGTAACCTAGGGACAGGCTACGAGCAGTACTTC.

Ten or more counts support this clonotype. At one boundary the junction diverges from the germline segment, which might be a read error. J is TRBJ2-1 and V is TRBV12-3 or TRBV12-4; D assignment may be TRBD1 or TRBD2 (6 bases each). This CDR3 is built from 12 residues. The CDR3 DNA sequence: TGTGCCAGCAGCTTAGGGGGGCATGAGCAGTTCTTC. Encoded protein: CASSLGGHEQFF.

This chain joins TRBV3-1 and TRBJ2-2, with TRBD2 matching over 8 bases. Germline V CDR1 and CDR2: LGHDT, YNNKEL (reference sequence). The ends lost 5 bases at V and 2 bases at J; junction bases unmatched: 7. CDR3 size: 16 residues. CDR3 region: CASSSPGLENTGELFF. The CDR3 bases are TGTGCCAGCAGCTCGCCGGGACTAGAAAACACCGGGGAGCTGTTTTTT. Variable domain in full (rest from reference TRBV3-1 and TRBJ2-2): DTAVSQTPKYLVTQMGNDKSIKCEQNLGHDTMYWYKQDSKKFLKIMFSYNNKELIINETVPNRFSPKSPDKAHLNLHINSLELGDSAVYFCASSSPGLENTGELFFGEGSRLTVL.

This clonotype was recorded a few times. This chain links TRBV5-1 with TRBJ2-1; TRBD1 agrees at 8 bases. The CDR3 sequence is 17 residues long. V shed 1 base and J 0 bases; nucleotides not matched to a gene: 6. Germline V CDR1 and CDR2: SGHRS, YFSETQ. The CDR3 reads CASSLYLDRGSYNEQFF. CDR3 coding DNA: TGCGCCAGCAGCTTGTACCTCGACAGGGGCTCCTACAATGAGCAGTTCTTC.

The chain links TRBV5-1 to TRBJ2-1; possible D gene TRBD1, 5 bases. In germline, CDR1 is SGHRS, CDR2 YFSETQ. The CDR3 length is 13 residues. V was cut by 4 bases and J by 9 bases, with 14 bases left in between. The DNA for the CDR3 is TGCGCCAGCAGCGCTCCAGGGTGGACTGAGCAGTTCTTC. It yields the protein CASSAPGWTEQFF.

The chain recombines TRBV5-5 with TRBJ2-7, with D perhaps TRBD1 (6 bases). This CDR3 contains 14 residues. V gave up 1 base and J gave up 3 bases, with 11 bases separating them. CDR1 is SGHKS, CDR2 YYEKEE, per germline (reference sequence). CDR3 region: CASSLWQGSYEQYF. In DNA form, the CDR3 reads TGTGCCAGCAGCTTGTGGCAGGGGAGCTACGAGCAGTACTTC.

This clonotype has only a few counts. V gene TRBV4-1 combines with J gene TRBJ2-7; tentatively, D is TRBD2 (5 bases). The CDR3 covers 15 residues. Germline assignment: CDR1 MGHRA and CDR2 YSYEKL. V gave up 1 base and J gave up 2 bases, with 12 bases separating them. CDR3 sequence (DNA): TGCGCCAGCAGCCAAGTTTCTAGCCCTACCTACGAGCAGTACTTC. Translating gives CASSQVSSPTYEQYF.

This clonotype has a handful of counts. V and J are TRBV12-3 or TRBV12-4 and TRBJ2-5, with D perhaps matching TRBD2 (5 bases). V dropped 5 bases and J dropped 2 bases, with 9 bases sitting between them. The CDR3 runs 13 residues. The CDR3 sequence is CASSLQRQETQYF. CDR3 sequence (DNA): TGTGCCAGCAGTCTGCAGCGGCAAGAGACCCAGTACTTC.

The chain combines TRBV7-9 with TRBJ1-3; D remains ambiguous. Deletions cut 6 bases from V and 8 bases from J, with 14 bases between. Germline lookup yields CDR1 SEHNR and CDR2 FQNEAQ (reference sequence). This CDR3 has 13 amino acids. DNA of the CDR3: TGTGCCAGCAGGTCACAGTGGACGGACACCATATATTTT. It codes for CASRSQWTDTIYF.

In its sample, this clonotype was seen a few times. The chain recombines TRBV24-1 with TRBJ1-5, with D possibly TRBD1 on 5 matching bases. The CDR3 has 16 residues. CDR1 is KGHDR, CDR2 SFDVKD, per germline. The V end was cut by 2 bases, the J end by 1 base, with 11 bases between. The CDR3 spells CATSDSGSWSNQPQHF. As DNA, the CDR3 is TGTGCCACCAGTGATTCAGGGTCCTGGAGCAATCAGCCCCAGCATTTT.

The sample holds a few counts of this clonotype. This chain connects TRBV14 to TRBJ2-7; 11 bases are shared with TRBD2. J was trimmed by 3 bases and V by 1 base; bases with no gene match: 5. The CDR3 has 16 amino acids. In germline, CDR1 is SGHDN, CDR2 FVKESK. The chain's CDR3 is CASSQGRLAGSYEQYF. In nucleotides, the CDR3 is TGTGCCAGCAGCCAAGGGCGACTAGCGGGAAGCTACGAGCAGTACTTC.

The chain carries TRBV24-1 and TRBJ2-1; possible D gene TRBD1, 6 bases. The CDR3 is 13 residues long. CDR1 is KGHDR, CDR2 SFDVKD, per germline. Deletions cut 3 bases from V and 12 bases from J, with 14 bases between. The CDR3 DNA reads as TGTGCCACCAGTGATCGGGACAACTGGCCGCAGTTCTTC. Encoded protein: CATSDRDNWPQFF.

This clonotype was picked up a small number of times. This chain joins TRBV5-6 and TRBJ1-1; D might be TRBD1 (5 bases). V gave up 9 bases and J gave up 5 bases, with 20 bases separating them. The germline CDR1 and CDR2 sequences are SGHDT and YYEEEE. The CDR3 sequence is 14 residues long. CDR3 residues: CATTKGSGRTEAFF. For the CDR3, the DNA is TGTGCCACCACTAAGGGGAGCGGGCGGACTGAAGCTTTCTTT.

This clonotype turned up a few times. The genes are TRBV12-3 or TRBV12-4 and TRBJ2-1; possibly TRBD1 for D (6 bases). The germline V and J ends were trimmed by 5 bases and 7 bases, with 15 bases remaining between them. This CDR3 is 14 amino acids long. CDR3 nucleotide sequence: TGTGCCAGCAGTCCCTCCCCAGGGGCGAATGAGCAGTTCTTC. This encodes CASSPSPGANEQFF.